Each of the 21 T cell receptor beta chains below was sequenced from the same sample in a study of T cells after yellow fever vaccination. Each CDR3 protein is one row after TCRdb ran MiXCR on the 5' RACE reads. The profile shows more than 350,000 distinct CDR3 sequences, around 10% of them singletons. The specimen comprised PBMCs, sampled on the day of the first yellow fever vaccination. The receptors were sampled from a young man who received the YFV17D yellow fever vaccine.

There are a few counts of this clonotype. The chain joins TRBV6-1 to TRBJ1-2, with no clear D. V gave up 7 bases and J gave up 0 bases, with 9 bases separating them. This CDR3 spans 13 amino acids. Germline V gene lookup returns CDR1 MNHNS and CDR2 SASEGT. CDR3 in DNA: TGTGCCAGCACGCCGGGTTCTAACTATGGCTACACCTTC. Translating it yields CASTPGSNYGYTF.

The table lists this clonotype with a few counts. The chain joins TRBV29-1 to TRBJ1-5; no definite D call. This CDR3 is built from 9 residues. Germline lookup yields CDR1 SQVTM and CDR2 ANQGSEA. V shed 3 bases and J shed 7 bases, with 1 base lying between them. The CDR3 region has the DNA TGCAGCGTTGACCAGCCCCAGCATTTT. Amino acid sequence: CSVDQPQHF.

In its sample, this clonotype was seen a few times. This chain uses TRBV11-1 with TRBJ2-3; TRBD2 might be the D (6 bases). Deletions cut 5 bases from V and 3 bases from J, with 24 bases between. Germline V gene sequence: CDR1 SGHAT, CDR2 FQDESV (reference sequence). The CDR3 contains 18 residues. The CDR3 DNA is TGTGCCAGCAGCCAATCGTCCTTTGGAGGGACCCTGACAGATACGCAGTATTTT. Protein: CASSQSSFGGTLTDTQYF.

This clonotype appeared a few times. The CDR3 sequence: CSVEKRGPYQETQYF. In nucleotides, the CDR3 is TGCAGCGTTGAAAAGCGGGGGCCGTACCAAGAGACCCAGTACTTC. The chain recombines TRBV29-1 with TRBJ2-5; TRBD2 aligns across 8 bases. V dropped 2 bases and J dropped 0; count of bases not matched to a gene: 5. The V gene's germline CDR1 is SQVTM and CDR2 ANQGSEA. CDR3 size: 15 residues. Drawing the rest from reference TRBV29-1 and TRBJ2-5, the complete variable domain is SAVISQKPSRDICQRGTSLTIQCQVDSQVTMMFWYRQQPGQSLTLIATANQGSEATYESGFVIDKFPISRPNLTFSTLTVSNMSPEDSSIYLCSVEKRGPYQETQYFGPGTRLLVL.

The chain is built from TRBV4-3 and TRBJ2-3, with D possibly called TRBD1 or TRBD2 (6 bases each). Between the trimmed V and J ends, which lost 1 base and 3 bases, there was a span of 14 bases. This CDR3 is 16 amino acids long. CDR1 LGHNA and CDR2 YSLEER come from the germline V gene. The CDR3 protein is CASSQGGTGRTDTQYF. In DNA form, the CDR3 reads TGCGCCAGCAGCCAAGGCGGAACAGGGAGGACAGATACGCAGTATTTT.

This chain joins TRBV5-5 and TRBJ2-5, with 12 positions matching TRBD1. The germline V gene encodes CDR1 SGHKS and CDR2 YYEKEE (reference sequence). This CDR3 is 16 amino acids long. With 6 bases clipped from V and 5 bases from J, the junction kept 11 bases outside the gene matches. The CDR3 loop is CASTMGWDRGLETQYF. The CDR3 region has the DNA TGTGCCAGCACCATGGGTTGGGACAGGGGGCTGGAGACCCAGTACTTC. Combining the CDR3 with reference TRBV5-5 and TRBJ2-5 gives the whole variable domain DAGVTQSPTHLIKTRGQQVTLRCSPISGHKSVSWYQQVLGQGPQFIFQYYEKEERGRGNFPDRFSARQFPNYSSELNVNALLLGDSALYLCASTMGWDRGLETQYFGPGTRLLVL.

V usage is TRBV4-1 and J usage is TRBJ2-2; D may be TRBD1 or TRBD2 (6 bases each). The CDR3 consists of 15 residues. Looked up from germline, CDR1 is MGHRA and CDR2 is YSYEKL. The V end was cut by 5 bases, the J end by 5 bases, with 15 bases between. The CDR3 protein is CASSVPGGRTGELFF. CDR3 bases: TGCGCCAGCAGCGTCCCCGGGGGCCGGACCGGGGAGCTGTTTTTT.

This clonotype was counted ten times or more. V and J are TRBV12-3 or TRBV12-4 and TRBJ1-2; D not resolved. This CDR3 is built from 14 residues. Trimming took off 3 bases at V and 9 bases at J, with 17 bases between the two ends. The CDR3 sequence: CASSLSLEGGSYTF. The DNA of the CDR3 is TGTGCCAGCAGTTTGTCGCTGGAGGGAGGTAGCTACACCTTC.

This clonotype was detected a few times. The J gene is TRBJ2-3, the V gene TRBV7-2; D ambiguous. This CDR3 comprises 12 residues. V lost 5 bases to trimming and J lost 3 bases, with 6 bases between them. In germline, CDR1 is SGHTA, CDR2 FQGNSA. The CDR3 reads CASSELTDTQYF. In DNA, the CDR3 is TGTGCCAGCAGCGAACTGACAGATACGCAGTATTTT. Full variable domain (remainder filled in from reference TRBV7-2 and TRBJ2-3): GAGVSQSPSNKVTEKGKDVELRCDPISGHTALYWYRQSLGQGLEFLIYFQGNSAPDKSGLPSDRFSAERTGGSVSTLTIQRTQQEDSAVYLCASSELTDTQYFGPGTRLTVL.

In its sample, this clonotype was seen many times. The gene calls are TRBV7-2 and TRBJ2-2; D remains ambiguous. The CDR3 totals 14 residues. The V gene lost 5 bases and the J gene lost 6 bases, with 13 bases spanning the gap. Per the germline V gene, CDR1 is SGHTA and CDR2 is FQGNSA. As DNA, the CDR3 is TGTGCCAGCAGCAGTTGGGTCCGCGCCGGGGAGCTGTTTTTT. Translation gives CASSSWVRAGELFF.

Concerning this clonotype: One end of the junction is discordant with germline, which a read error may explain. The rearrangement links TRBV7-7 to TRBJ2-3, with no clear D. This CDR3 is 15 amino acids long. The germline V gene encodes CDR1 SSHAT and CDR2 FNYEAQ (reference sequence). CDR3 nucleotides: TGTGCTAGCAGCTTATCTACTCTTAGCACAGATACGCAGTATTTT. This codes for CASSLSTLSTDTQYF. Together with reference TRBV7-7 and TRBJ2-3, the CDR3 gives the full variable domain: GAGVSQSPRYKVTKRGQDVTLRCDPISSHATLYWYQQALGQGPEFLTYFNYEAQPDKSGLPSDRFSAERPEGSISTLTIQRTEQRDSAMYRCASSLSTLSTDTQYFGPGTRLTVL.

The chain couples TRBV2 to TRBJ1-2; no firm D call. Germline assignment: CDR1 SNHLY and CDR2 FYNNEI. The CDR3 sequence is 13 residues long. The V end was cut by 2 bases, the J end by 7 bases, with 11 bases between. The CDR3 is CASSESPRGGYTF. The CDR3, as DNA: TGTGCCAGCAGTGAATCCCCGAGAGGTGGCTACACCTTC.

The chain combines TRBV29-1 with TRBJ1-2; no clear D gene. Germline V gene sequence: CDR1 SQVTM, CDR2 ANQGSEA. The length of the CDR3 is 14 residues. Trimming stripped 2 bases from V and 5 bases from J, with 15 bases between. The CDR3 DNA is TGCAGCGTTGAATTTGGAAAGACTGGGTATGGCTACACCTTC. Its protein is CSVEFGKTGYGYTF.

The chain has TRBV7-2 and TRBJ2-3; 9 bases agree with TRBD2. Trimming cost V 8 bases and J 2 bases; bases outside gene matches: 8. This CDR3 contains 15 residues. Per germline, CDR1 SGHTA and CDR2 FQGNSA. CDR3 in amino acids: CASLWLAGPTDTQYF. CDR3 nucleotide sequence: TGTGCCAGCCTCTGGCTAGCGGGACCCACAGATACGCAGTATTTT.

The rearrangement uses TRBV20-1 and TRBJ1-6; TRBD1 might be the D (6 bases). Trimming took off 6 bases at V and 5 bases at J, with 20 bases between the two ends. Per the germline V gene, CDR1 is DFQATT and CDR2 is SNEGSKA (reference sequence). This CDR3 region has 16 residues. CDR3 region: CSAGVGGLPDNSPLHF. CDR3 in DNA: TGCAGTGCGGGGGTGGGGGGGCTTCCTGATAATTCACCCCTCCACTTT.

The chain links TRBV4-3 to TRBJ2-3; a weak D match, TRBD2 (6 bases). The V and J ends lost 4 bases and 2 bases respectively, with 22 bases between them. CDR3 length equals 18 residues. The germline V gene encodes CDR1 LGHNA and CDR2 YSLEER. In nucleotides, the CDR3 is TGCGCCAGCAGCCTTTCCCCCCCCGGTGCGGGGATCACAGATACGCAGTATTTT. The encoded protein is CASSLSPPGAGITDTQYF.

The rearrangement links TRBV2 to TRBJ2-7; weak D call: TRBD1 (6 bases). Germline V lookup: CDR1 SNHLY, CDR2 FYNNEI. V was cut by 3 bases and J by 1 base, with 10 bases left in between. The CDR3 length is 14 residues. The CDR3 nucleotides read TGTGCCAGCAGTGATTCAGGGGAGTCCTACGAGCAGTACGTC. Its protein is CASSDSGESYEQYV.

This clonotype was detected many times. The rearrangement links TRBV4-1 to TRBJ1-2; possibly TRBD1 for D (5 bases). Looked up from germline, CDR1 is MGHRA and CDR2 is YSYEKL. The CDR3 covers 14 residues. Trimming stripped 2 bases from V and 7 bases from J, with 14 bases between. CDR3 residues: CASSQPQGRGGYTF. The CDR3 bases are TGCGCCAGCAGCCAACCGCAGGGACGCGGTGGCTACACCTTC.

This clonotype appeared many times. The rearrangement uses TRBV7-2 and TRBJ2-2, with 10 bases lining up with TRBD2. This CDR3 is built from 15 residues. J gave up 6 bases and V 3 bases, and 4 bases lay outside the gene matches. The germline V gene encodes CDR1 SGHTA and CDR2 FQGNSA. CDR3 sequence reads: CASSLSGGAPGELFF. The DNA of the CDR3 is TGTGCCAGCAGCTTGAGCGGGGGGGCCCCCGGGGAGCTGTTTTTT.

This clonotype was seen a few times. The V gene is TRBV18, the J gene TRBJ2-5, with TRBD2 as a possible D gene (5 bases). The CDR3 has 16 amino acids. The V end lost 2 bases, the J end lost 4 bases, and 17 bases lay between the germline ends. Germline V gene sequence: CDR1 KGHSH, CDR2 LQKENI. The CDR3 region has the DNA TGTGCCAGCTCACCATTGGCCTCGGGGATCGGAGAGACCCAGTACTTC. It is translated as CASSPLASGIGETQYF.

This clonotype was seen repeatedly, ten times or more. The chain combines TRBV7-2 with TRBJ2-5, with D uncertain. Germline-derived CDR1 and CDR2 are SGHTA and FQGNSA. V was cut by 4 bases and J by 1 base, with 7 bases left in between. The CDR3 has 13 residues. The CDR3 is CASSSGLQETQYF. DNA for the CDR3: TGTGCCAGCAGCTCCGGGCTCCAAGAGACCCAGTACTTC.